The T cell receptor (beta chain) under discussion was sequenced for a study of blood T cell repertoires in COVID-19. Overall study context: Acute-phase and convalescent COVID-19 samples originated in the United States, Italy and Spain. T cells, B-cell-depleted T cells, or PBMCs supplied cDNA or gDNA.

The V gene's germline CDR1 is MNHEY and CDR2 SVGAGI. Trimming took 7 bases from V and 7 from J; bases not matched to a gene: 7. The CDR3 sequence is 14 residues long. Ages ranged from roughly 18 to 100 years, with residence in about 23 US areas. Per the original data handling: Amplified reference gene primers provided the basis for estimating nucleated cell counts. Here immunoSEQ multiplex PCR was the method, and the copy in TCRdb shows in-frame clones only, minus some. The DNA was the basis for D and trimming; V, J and clone size are from that table. The sample has about 60,000 clones, roughly 80% seen once; the top ten hold 3% to 4.5%.

This rearrangement joins TRBV6-5 to TRBJ1-6; 7 bases agree with TRBD1. The TCR comes from a woman aged 35 to 49 with acute COVID-19. The sequencing sample was made of PBMCs or T cells enriched from blood (not recorded which). The DNA for the CDR3 is TGTGCCAGCACCTGGACAGGCTCCAATTCACCCCTCCACTTT. Translation: CASTWTGSNSPLHF.